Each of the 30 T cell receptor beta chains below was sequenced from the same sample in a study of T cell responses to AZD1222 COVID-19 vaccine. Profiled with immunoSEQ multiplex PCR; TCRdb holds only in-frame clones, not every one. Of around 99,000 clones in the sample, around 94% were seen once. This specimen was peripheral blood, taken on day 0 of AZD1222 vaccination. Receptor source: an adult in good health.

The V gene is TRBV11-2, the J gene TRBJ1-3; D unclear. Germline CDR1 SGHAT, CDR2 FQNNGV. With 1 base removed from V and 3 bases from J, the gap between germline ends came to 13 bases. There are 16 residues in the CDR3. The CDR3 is CASSLGDYTYGNTIYF. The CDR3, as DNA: TGTGCCAGCAGCTTAGGAGATTACACGTATGGAAACACCATATATTTT.

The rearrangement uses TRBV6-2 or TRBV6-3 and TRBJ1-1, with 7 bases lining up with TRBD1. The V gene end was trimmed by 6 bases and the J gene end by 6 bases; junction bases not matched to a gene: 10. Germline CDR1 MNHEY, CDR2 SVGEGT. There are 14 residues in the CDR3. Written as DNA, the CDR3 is TGTGCCAGCAGCGAAGGGACAGTGGAGTCTGAAGCTTTCTTT. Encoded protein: CASSEGTVESEAFF.

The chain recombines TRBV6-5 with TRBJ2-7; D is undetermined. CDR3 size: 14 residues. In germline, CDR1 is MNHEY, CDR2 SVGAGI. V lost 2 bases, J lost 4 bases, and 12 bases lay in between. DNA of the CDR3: TGTGCCAGCAGTTACGGGTCCTCCGAGTACGAGCAGTACTTC. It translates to CASSYGSSEYEQYF.

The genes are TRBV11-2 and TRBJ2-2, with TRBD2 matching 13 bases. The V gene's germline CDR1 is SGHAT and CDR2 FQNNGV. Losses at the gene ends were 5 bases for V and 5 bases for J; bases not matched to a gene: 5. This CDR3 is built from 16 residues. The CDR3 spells CASSRPGLAGTGELFF. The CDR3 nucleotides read TGTGCCAGCAGCCGACCGGGACTAGCGGGGACCGGGGAGCTGTTTTTT.

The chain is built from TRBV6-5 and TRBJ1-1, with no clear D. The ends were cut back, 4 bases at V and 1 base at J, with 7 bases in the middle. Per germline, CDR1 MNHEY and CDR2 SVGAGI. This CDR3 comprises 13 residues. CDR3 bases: TGTGCCAGCAGTTGGGGTCCGAACACTGAAGCTTTCTTT. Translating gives CASSWGPNTEAFF.

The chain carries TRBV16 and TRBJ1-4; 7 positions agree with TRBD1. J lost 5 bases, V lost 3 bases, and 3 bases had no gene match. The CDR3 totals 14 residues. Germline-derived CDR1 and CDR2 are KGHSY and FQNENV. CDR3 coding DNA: TGTGCCAGCAGCCAGGGGACAGTAAATGAAAAACTGTTTTTT. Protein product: CASSQGTVNEKLFF.

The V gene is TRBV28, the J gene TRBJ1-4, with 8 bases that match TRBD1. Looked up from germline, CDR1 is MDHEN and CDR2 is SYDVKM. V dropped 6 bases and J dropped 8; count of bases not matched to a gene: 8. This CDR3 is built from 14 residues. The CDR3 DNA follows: TGTGCCAGCAGACTACAGGGGGGCTCCGAAAAACTGTTTTTT. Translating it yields CASRLQGGSEKLFF.

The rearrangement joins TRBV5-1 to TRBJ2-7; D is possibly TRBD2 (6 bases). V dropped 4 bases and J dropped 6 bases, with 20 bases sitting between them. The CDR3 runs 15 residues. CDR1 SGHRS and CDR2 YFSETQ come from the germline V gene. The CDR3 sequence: CASSPREDPWSEQYF. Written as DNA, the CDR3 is TGCGCCAGCAGCCCGAGGGAGGACCCCTGGTCCGAGCAGTACTTC.

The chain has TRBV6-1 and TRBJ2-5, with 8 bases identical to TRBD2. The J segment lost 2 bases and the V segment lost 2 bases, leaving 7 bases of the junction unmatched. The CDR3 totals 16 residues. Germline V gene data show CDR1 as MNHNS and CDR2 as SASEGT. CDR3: CASSESPGGVQETQYF. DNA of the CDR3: TGTGCCAGCAGTGAAAGTCCGGGAGGGGTTCAAGAGACCCAGTACTTC.

CDR3 sequence: CASSSVSYEQYF. The CDR3 DNA reads as TGTGCCAGCAGTTCCGTCTCCTACGAGCAGTACTTC. This rearrangement joins TRBV6-2 or TRBV6-3 to TRBJ2-7; no definite D call. Trimming removed 4 bases from V and 0 bases from J, with 4 bases in between. This CDR3 contains 12 residues. Germline CDR1 is MNHEY and CDR2 is SVGEGT.

The chain's CDR3 is CASSFELAGSSYEQYF. CDR3 nucleotides: TGTGCCAGCAGCTTTGAACTAGCGGGGAGCTCCTACGAGCAGTACTTC. V and J are TRBV11-2 and TRBJ2-7; TRBD2 agrees at 10 bases. Germline V lookup: CDR1 SGHAT, CDR2 FQNNGV. After removal of 3 bases from V and 0 bases from J, the junction contained 5 bases not matched to a gene. The CDR3 has 16 residues.

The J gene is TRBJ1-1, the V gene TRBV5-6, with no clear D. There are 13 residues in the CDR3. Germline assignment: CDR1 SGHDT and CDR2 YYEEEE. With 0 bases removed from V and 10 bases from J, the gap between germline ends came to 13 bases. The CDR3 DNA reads TGTGCCAGCAGCTTGGTCGGCGCCGGAGGAGCTTTCTTT. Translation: CASSLVGAGGAFF.

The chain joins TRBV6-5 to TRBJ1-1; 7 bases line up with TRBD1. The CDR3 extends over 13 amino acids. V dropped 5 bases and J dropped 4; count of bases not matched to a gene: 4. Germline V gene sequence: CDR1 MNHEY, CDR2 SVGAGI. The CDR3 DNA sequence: TGTGCCAGCAGTACAGGGGTTAGCACTGAAGCTTTCTTT. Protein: CASSTGVSTEAFF.

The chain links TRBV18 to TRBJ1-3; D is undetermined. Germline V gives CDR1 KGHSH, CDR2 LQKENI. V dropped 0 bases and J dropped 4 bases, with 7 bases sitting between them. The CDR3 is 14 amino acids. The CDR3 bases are TGTGCCAGCTCACCACCGCGGTCAGGAAACACCATATATTTT. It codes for CASSPPRSGNTIYF.

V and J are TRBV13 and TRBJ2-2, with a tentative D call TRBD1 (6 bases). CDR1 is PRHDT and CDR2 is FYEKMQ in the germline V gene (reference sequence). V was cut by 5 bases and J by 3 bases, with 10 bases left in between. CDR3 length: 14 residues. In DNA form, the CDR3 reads TGTGCCAGCAGCCTCGGGACATACACCGGGGAGCTGTTTTTT. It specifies CASSLGTYTGELFF.

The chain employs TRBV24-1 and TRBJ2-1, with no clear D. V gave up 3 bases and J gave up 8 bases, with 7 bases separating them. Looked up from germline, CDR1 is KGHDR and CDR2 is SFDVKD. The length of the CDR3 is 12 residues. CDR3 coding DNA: TGTGCCACCAGTGATGGTAATCATGAGCAGTTCTTC. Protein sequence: CATSDGNHEQFF.

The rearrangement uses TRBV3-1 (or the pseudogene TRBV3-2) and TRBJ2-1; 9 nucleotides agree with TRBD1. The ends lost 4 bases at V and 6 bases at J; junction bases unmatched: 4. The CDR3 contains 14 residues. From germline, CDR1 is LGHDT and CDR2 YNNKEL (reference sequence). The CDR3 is CASSPGTGTNEQFF. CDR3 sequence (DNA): TGTGCCAGCAGCCCCGGGACAGGGACCAATGAGCAGTTCTTC.

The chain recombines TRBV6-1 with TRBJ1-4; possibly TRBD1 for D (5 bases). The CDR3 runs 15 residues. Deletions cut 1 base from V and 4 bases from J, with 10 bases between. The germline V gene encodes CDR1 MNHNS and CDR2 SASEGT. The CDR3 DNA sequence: TGTGCCAGCAGTGAAGGTGACAGACTTAATGAAAAACTGTTTTTT. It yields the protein CASSEGDRLNEKLFF.

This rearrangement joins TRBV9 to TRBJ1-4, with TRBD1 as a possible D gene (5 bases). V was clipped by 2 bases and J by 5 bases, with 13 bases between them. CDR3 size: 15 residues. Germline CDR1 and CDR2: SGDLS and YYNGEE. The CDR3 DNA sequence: TGTGCCAGCAGCGTCACGGGGGGTGGCAATGAAAAACTGTTTTTT. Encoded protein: CASSVTGGGNEKLFF.

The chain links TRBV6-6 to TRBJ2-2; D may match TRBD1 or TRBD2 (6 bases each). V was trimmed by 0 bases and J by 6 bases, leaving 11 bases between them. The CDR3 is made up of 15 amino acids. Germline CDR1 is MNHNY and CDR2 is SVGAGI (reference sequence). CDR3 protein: CASSYSRGVPGELFF. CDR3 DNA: TGTGCCAGCAGTTACTCGAGGGGGGTTCCCGGGGAGCTGTTTTTT.

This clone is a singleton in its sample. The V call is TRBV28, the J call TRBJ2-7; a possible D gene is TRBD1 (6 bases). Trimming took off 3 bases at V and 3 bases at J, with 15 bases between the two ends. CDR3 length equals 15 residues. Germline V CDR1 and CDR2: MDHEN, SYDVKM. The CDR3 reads CASSFLVGQYYEQYF. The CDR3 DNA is TGTGCCAGCAGTTTTTTGGTCGGACAGTACTACGAGCAGTACTTC.

The CDR3, as DNA: TGTGCCTGGAGCCGGGGGCCCGCGAATGAGCAGTTCTTC. It specifies CAWSRGPANEQFF. The gene calls are TRBV30 and TRBJ2-1; D is tentatively TRBD1 or TRBD2 (6 bases each). Between the trimmed V and J ends, which lost 3 bases and 7 bases, there was a span of 13 bases. The CDR3 length is 13 residues. Germline CDR1 is GTSNPN and CDR2 is SVGIG (reference sequence).

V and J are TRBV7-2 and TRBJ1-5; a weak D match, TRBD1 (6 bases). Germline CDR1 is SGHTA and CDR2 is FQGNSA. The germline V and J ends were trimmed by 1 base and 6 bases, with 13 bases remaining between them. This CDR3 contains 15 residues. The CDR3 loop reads CASSLVGAPGQPQHF. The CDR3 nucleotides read TGTGCCAGCAGCTTAGTGGGGGCTCCGGGTCAGCCCCAGCATTTT.

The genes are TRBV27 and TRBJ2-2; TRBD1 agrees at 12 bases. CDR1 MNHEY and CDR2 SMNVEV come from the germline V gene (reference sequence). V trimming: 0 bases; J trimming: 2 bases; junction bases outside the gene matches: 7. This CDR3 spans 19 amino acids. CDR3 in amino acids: CASSLSTPGQGANTGELFF. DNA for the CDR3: TGTGCCAGCAGTTTATCCACGCCGGGACAGGGGGCCAACACCGGGGAGCTGTTTTTT.

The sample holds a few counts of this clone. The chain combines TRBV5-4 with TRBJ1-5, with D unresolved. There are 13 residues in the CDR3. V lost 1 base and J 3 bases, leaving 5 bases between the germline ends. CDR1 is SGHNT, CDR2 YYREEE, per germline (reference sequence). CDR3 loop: CASSLSPNQPQHF. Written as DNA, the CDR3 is TGTGCCAGCAGCTTGTCCCCCAATCAGCCCCAGCATTTT.

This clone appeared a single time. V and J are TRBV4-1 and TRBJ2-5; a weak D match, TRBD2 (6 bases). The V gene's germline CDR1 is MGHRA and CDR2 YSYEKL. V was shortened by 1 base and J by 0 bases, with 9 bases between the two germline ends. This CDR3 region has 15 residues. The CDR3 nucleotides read TGCGCCAGCAGCCAAGTGGGACTCCACCAAGAGACCCAGTACTTC. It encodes CASSQVGLHQETQYF.

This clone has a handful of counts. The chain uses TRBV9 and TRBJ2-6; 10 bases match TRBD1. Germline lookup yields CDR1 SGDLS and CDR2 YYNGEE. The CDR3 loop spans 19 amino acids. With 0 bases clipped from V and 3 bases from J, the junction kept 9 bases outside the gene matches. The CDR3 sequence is CASSVDRRQGAGGANVLTF. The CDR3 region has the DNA TGTGCCAGCAGCGTAGATAGGAGACAGGGGGCAGGTGGGGCCAACGTCCTGACTTTC.

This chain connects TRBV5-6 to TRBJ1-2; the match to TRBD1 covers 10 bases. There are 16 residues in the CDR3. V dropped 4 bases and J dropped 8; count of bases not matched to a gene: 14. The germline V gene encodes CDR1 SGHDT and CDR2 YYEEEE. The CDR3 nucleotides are TGTGCCAGCAGCCCCTGGGACAGGGGCCAAATGGGGGGCTACACCTTC. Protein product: CASSPWDRGQMGGYTF.

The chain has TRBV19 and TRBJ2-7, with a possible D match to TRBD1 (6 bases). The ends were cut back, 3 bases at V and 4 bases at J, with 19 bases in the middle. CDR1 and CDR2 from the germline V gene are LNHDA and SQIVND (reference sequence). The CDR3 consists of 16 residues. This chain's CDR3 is CASSICRDTYRYEQYF. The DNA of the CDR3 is TGTGCCAGTAGTATTTGTCGGGACACTTATCGATACGAGCAGTACTTC.

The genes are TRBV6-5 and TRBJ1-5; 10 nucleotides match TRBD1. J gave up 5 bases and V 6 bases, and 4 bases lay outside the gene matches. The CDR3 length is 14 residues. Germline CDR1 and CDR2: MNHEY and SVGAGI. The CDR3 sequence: CASRGTGEDQPQHF. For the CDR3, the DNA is TGTGCCAGCAGAGGGACAGGGGAGGATCAGCCCCAGCATTTT.